Listed below are T cell receptor beta chains from one sample, sequenced in a study of cytomegalovirus exposure and HLA in healthy donors. Method: immunoSEQ multiplex PCR; TCRdb's copy keeps in-frame clones and lacks some. The sample includes approximately 150,000 clones, about 88% of them seen just once. Material for sequencing was PBMCs. The receptors were gathered from a woman under 30 in good health and CMV-seropositive. Each CDR3 is given with its conserved first and last residue. A D gene is named only where the DNA matches it firmly. Rows may omit the clone size; those that give it use once, few, many or a size class.

clone_size	d_call	j_call	v_call	cdr3_aa	cdr3_nt
medium-sized	TRBD2	TRBJ2-7	TRBV28	CASSFREGRDEQYF	TGTGCCAGCAGTTTCCGGGAGGGCCGTGACGAGCAGTACTTC
NA	TRBD2	TRBJ2-3	TRBV19	CATGSSGRAGDTQYF	TGTGCCACCGGCTCTAGCGGGAGGGCCGGAGATACGCAGTATTTT
NA	NA	TRBJ1-2	TRBV11-2	CASSTGYGYTF	TGTGCCAGCAGTACAGGTTATGGCTACACCTTC
NA	TRBD1	TRBJ1-5	TRBV19	CASSSGQGGPANQPQHF	TGTGCCAGTAGTTCCGGACAGGGAGGGCCAGCAAATCAGCCCCAGCATTTT
NA	NA	TRBJ2-7	TRBV30	CAWSYTSKQYF	TGTGCCTGGAGTTATACTTCCAAGCAGTACTTC
NA	TRBD1	TRBJ2-7	TRBV7-2	CASAQGVLSYEQYF	TGTGCCAGCGCACAGGGGGTCCTATCCTACGAGCAGTACTTC
few	TRBD2	TRBJ2-1	TRBV27	CASSLSGTSGSFNEQFF	TGTGCCAGCAGTTTATCGGGGACTAGCGGTAGTTTCAATGAGCAGTTCTTC
NA	NA	TRBJ2-1	TRBV5-1	CASSLDVGIGGEQFF	TGCGCCAGCAGCTTGGACGTGGGGATCGGGGGTGAGCAGTTCTTC
NA	TRBD1	TRBJ1-1	TRBV2	CASSDPGQMNTEAFF	TGTGCCAGCAGTGACCCGGGACAGATGAACACTGAAGCTTTCTTT
NA	NA	TRBJ1-4	TRBV11-3	CASSLRTQGGEKLFF	TGTGCCAGCAGCTTAAGAACACAGGGTGGTGAAAAACTGTTTTTT
once	NA	TRBJ2-3	TRBV4-1	CASSHQAESTDTQYF	TGCGCCAGCAGCCACCAAGCGGAGAGCACAGATACGCAGTATTTT
NA	NA	TRBJ1-1	TRBV7-2	CASSLGQNTEAFF	TGTGCCAGCAGCCTGGGACAGAACACTGAAGCTTTCTTT
NA	TRBD2	TRBJ2-2	TRBV6-1	CASSVGAGGMNTGELFF	TGTGCCAGCAGTGTTGGAGCGGGAGGGATGAACACCGGGGAGCTGTTTTTT
NA	TRBD2	TRBJ2-1	TRBV5-1	CASSSGGGSYNEQFF	TGCGCCAGCAGCTCCGGGGGGGGCTCCTACAATGAGCAGTTCTTC
NA	TRBD2	TRBJ2-7	TRBV7-2	CASSLERGAYEQYF	TGTGCCAGCAGCTTAGAGCGGGGGGCCTACGAGCAGTACTTC
NA	TRBD2	TRBJ2-1	TRBV7-9	CASSYLSSGGGQFF	TGTGCCAGCAGCTATTTGTCTAGCGGGGGTGGGCAGTTCTTC
NA	TRBD1	TRBJ1-2	TRBV13	CASSLGPTGVYGYTF	TGTGCCAGCAGCTTAGGCCCGACAGGGGTCTATGGCTACACCTTC
NA	TRBD1	TRBJ2-5	TRBV5-1	CASSLGDRDWETQYF	TGCGCCAGCAGCTTGGGAGACAGGGATTGGGAGACCCAGTACTTC
NA	TRBD2	TRBJ2-7	TRBV28	CASTLSGLAGAEQYF	TGTGCCAGCACCCTCTCGGGACTAGCGGGGGCCGAGCAGTACTTC
NA	NA	TRBJ2-7	TRBV6-1	CASSRGTGPYEQYF	TGTGCCAGCAGTCGGGGGACGGGGCCCTACGAGCAGTACTTC
NA	TRBD1	TRBJ2-7	TRBV30	CAWSVGTGVDEQYF	TGTGCCTGGAGTGTCGGGACAGGGGTGGACGAGCAGTACTTC
once	TRBD2	TRBJ2-2	TRBV5-4	CARSRGLAGGGGELFF	TGTGCCCGCAGCCGGGGACTAGCGGGCGGGGGCGGGGAGCTGTTTTTT
NA	TRBD1	TRBJ1-3	TRBV27	CASSTTGGWGNTIYF	TGTGCCAGCAGTACCACAGGGGGATGGGGAAACACCATATATTTT
few	NA	TRBJ2-5	TRBV6-1	CASSWTEETQYF	TGTGCCAGCAGTTGGACAGAAGAGACCCAGTACTTC
NA	TRBD1	TRBJ2-1	TRBV28	CASSSPGTGSYNEQFF	TGTGCCAGCAGTTCTCCCGGGACAGGGTCCTACAATGAGCAGTTCTTC
NA	NA	TRBJ2-7	TRBV2	CASKEDRDYGYEQYF	TGTGCCAGCAAGGAGGATAGGGATTATGGGTACGAGCAGTACTTC
few	NA	TRBJ2-2	TRBV5-1	CASSFGVANTGELFF	TGCGCCAGCAGCTTCGGAGTAGCGAACACCGGGGAGCTGTTTTTT
NA	NA	TRBJ2-7	TRBV7-2	CASSAGLSIPPYEQYF	TGTGCCAGCAGCGCCGGACTGAGTATTCCTCCCTACGAGCAGTACTTC
NA	TRBD2	TRBJ2-7	TRBV5-1	CASGWTSGSYEQYF	TGCGCCAGCGGCTGGACTAGCGGGAGCTACGAGCAGTACTTC
NA	TRBD1	TRBJ2-3	TRBV28	CASSRQGTTDTQYF	TGTGCCAGCAGTAGACAGGGGACCACAGATACGCAGTATTTT
NA	TRBD2	TRBJ2-1	TRBV25-1	CASSALAVTYNEQFF	TGTGCCAGCAGTGCTCTAGCGGTTACCTACAATGAGCAGTTCTTC